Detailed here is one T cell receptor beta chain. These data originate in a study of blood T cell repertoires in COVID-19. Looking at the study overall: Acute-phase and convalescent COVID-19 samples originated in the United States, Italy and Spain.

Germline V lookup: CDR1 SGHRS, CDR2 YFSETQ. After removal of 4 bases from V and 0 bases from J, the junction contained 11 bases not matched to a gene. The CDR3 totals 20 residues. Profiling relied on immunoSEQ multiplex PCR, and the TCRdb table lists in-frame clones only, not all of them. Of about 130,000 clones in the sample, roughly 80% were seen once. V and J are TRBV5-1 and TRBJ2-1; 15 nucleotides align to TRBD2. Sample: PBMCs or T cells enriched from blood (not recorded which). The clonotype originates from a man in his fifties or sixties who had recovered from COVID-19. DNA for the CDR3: TGCGCCAGCAGCCCGGGACTAGCGGGGGGTCTTAAAAGCTCCTACAATGAGCAGTTCTTC. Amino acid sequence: CASSPGLAGGLKSSYNEQFF.